This T cell receptor beta chain derives from a study of cytomegalovirus exposure and HLA in healthy donors. Study summary: From HLA-typed donors, an early data release held around 85 million unique TCRs. Study outcomes and limitations: Later analysis demonstrated an association between a missense DCLRE1C variant and TCR beta V- and J-gene trimming. In a later analysis, at a false discovery rate of 0.05, some 17,000 TCR beta sequences were associated with HLA alleles.

Per the germline V gene, CDR1 is SGHTA and CDR2 is FQGNSA. There are 15 residues in the CDR3. Trimming removed 5 bases from V and 7 bases from J; junction bases left unmatched: 11. Regarding this clone: Its specificity is not known.

Vbeta (60) and Jbeta (13) primers were used in the PCR. The protocol was immunoSEQ multiplex PCR, while the TCRdb copy is restricted to in-frame clones and leaves out a portion. The sample holds roughly 100,000 clones; 71% are singletons and the top ten take less than 3.5%. Sequencing was done on a sample of PBMCs. This chain links TRBV7-2 with TRBJ2-1; TRBD2 matches 7 bases. The TCR originated in a female donor in good health and CMV-seronegative. The CDR3 DNA sequence: TGTGCCAGCAGCGCAGAGCGGGGCTGGGGGAATGAGCAGTTCTTC. It yields the protein CASSAERGWGNEQFF. The whole variable domain, filled in from reference TRBV7-2 and TRBJ2-1, reads GAGVSQSPSNKVTEKGKDVELRCDPISGHTALYWYRQSLGQGLEFLIYFQGNSAPDKSGLPSDRFSAERTGGSVSTLTIQRTQQEDSAVYLCASSAERGWGNEQFFGPGTRLTVL.